This record looks at one T cell receptor (beta chain) sequence and its context. The entry originates in a study of PD-1 blockade in classical Hodgkin lymphoma. Between the trimmed V and J ends, which lost 5 bases and 1 base, there was a span of 10 bases. The CDR3 is 14 residues long. Germline V gene lookup returns CDR1 SEHNR and CDR2 FQNEAQ (reference sequence). Specified time point: newly diagnosed, previously untreated cHL patient sample. TCRdb keeps only in-frame clones here, not all; method: immunoSEQ multiplex PCR. The sample has about 15,000 clones, 80% to 95% seen once; the top ten hold 6.9%. The gene calls are TRBV7-9 and TRBJ2-3, with unresolved D. Sequencing was carried out using peripheral blood mononuclear cells (PBMCs). The TCR was taken from a human donor with classical Hodgkin lymphoma. The CDR3: CASSPVFGTDTQYF. The CDR3 DNA reads as TGTGCCAGCAGCCCAGTTTTTGGCACAGATACGCAGTATTTT.